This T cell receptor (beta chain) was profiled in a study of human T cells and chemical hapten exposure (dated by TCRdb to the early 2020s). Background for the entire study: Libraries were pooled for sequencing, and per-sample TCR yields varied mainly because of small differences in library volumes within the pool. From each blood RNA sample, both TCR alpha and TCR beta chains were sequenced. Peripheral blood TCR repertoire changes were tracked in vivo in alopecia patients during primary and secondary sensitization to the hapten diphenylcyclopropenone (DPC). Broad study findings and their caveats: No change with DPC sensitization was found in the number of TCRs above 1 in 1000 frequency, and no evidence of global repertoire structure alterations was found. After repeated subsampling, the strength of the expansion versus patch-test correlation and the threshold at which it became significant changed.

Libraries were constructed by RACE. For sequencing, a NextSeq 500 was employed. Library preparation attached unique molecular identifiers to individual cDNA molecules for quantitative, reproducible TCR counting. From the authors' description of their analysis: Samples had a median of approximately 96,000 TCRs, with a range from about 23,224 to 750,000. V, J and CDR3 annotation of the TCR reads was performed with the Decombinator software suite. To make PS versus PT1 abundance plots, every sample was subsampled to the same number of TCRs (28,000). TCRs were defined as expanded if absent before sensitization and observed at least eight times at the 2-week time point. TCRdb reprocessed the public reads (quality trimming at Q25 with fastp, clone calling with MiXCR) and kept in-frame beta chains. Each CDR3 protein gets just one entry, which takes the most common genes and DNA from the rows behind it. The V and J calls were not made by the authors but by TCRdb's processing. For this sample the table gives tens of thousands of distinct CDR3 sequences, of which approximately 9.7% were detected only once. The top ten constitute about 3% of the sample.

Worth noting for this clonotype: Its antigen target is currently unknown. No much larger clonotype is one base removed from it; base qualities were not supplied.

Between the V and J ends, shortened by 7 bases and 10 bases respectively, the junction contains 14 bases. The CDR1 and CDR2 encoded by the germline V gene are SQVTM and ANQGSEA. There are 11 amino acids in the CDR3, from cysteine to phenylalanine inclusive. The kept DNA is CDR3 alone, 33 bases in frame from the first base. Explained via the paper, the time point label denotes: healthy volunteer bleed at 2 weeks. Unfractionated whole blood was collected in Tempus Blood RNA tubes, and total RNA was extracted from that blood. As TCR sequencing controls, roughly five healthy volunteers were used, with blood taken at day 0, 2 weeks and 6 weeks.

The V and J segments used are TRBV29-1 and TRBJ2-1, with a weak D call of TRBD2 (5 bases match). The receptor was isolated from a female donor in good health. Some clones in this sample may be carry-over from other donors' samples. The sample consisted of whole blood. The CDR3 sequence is CSATRGNEQFF. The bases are TGCAGCGCCACTAGAGGGAACGAGCAGTTCTTC.